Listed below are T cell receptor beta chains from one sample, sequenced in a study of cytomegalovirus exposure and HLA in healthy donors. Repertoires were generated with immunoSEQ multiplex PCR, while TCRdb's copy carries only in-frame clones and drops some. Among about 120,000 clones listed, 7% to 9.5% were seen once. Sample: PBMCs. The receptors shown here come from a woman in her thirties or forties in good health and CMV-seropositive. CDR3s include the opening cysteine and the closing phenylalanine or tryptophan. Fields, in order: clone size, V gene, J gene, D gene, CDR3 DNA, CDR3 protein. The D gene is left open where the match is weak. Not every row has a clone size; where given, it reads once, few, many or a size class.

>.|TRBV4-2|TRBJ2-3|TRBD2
TGTGCCAGCAGCCAAGTTAGCGGGAGCACAGATACGCAGTATTTT
CASSQVSGSTDTQYF
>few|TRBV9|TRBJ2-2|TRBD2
TGTGCCAGCAGCCCTAGCGGGGGTGGGACCGGGGAGCTGTTTTTT
CASSPSGGGTGELFF
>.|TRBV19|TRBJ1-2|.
TGTGCCAGTAGTACCTTATACGGGGGCTACACCTTC
CASSTLYGGYTF
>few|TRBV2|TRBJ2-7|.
TGTGCCAGCAGTGAAGGGGAGGAAGTTAATTCTTTC
CASSEGEEVNSF
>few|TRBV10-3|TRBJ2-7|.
TGTGCCACCCTGGGGCGAACCTACGAGCAGTACTTC
CATLGRTYEQYF
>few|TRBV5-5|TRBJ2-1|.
TGTGCCAGCAGCTCGCCGGGACACCCTTCCAATGAGCAGTTCTTC
CASSSPGHPSNEQFF
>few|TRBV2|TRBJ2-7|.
TGTGCCAGCAGCTTAAGGGCAGGCTCGGGGGAGCAGTACTTC
CASSLRAGSGEQYF
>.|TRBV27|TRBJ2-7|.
TGTGCCAGCAGTTTGGGTGGGAGGAGCTCCTACGAGCAGTACTTC
CASSLGGRSSYEQYF
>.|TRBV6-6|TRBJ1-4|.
TGTGCCAGCTGGGGCGCAACTAATGAAAAACTGTTTTTT
CASWGATNEKLFF
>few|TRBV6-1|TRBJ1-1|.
TGTGCCAGCAACCCAGGCCTTCATATGAACACTGAAGCTTTCTTT
CASNPGLHMNTEAFF
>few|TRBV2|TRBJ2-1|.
TGTGCCAGCAGTGAGAGGGATCTCGCCTACAATGAGCAGTTCTTC
CASSERDLAYNEQFF
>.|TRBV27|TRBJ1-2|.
TGTGCCAGCAGTTTCCGCCCGGCAGGGGATGGGGGCTACACCTTC
CASSFRPAGDGGYTF
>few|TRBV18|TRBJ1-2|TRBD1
TGTGCCAGCTCTGACAGGGGGGAAGGCTACACCTTC
CASSDRGEGYTF
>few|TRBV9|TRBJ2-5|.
TGTGCCAGCAGCGTAGCACTATCAGAGACCCAGTACTTC
CASSVALSETQYF
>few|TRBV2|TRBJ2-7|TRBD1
TGTGCCAGCAGGGACAGGGCATCCTACGAGCAGTACTTC
CASRDRASYEQYF
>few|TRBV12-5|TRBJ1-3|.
TGTGCTAGTGGTTTGGGTACCGGGACACAAAACACCATATATTTT
CASGLGTGTQNTIYF
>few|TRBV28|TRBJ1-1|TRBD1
TGTGCCAGCAGTTTACCCTTGGGGGTCAGGGGGCGCCTGCCGAACACTGAAGCTTTCTTT
CASSLPLGVRGRLPNTEAFF
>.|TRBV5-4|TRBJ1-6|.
TGTGCCAGCAGCTTCGATCCCAGGGGAAATTCACCCCTCCACTTT
CASSFDPRGNSPLHF
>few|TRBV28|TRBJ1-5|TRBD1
TGTGCCAGCAGCCCTACGCAGGGGGCGGCCCAGCATTTT
CASSPTQGAAQHF
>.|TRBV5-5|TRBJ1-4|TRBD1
TGTGCCAGCAGCCCGACAGGGAGCCATGAAAAACTGTTTTTT
CASSPTGSHEKLFF
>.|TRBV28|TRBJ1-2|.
TGTGCCAGCAGTTTAACAGCTCCTAACTATGGCTACACCTTC
CASSLTAPNYGYTF
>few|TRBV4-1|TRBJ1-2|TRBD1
TGCGCCAGCAGCCAAGCCGGGACAGGCTATGGCTACACCTTC
CASSQAGTGYGYTF
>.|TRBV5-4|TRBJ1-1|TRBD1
TGTGCCAGCAGCCCTCCGGGACAGGGGAACACTGAAGCTTTCTTT
CASSPPGQGNTEAFF
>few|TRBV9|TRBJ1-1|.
TGTGCCAGCACCGTGGGAGAGAACACTGAAGCTTTCTTT
CASTVGENTEAFF
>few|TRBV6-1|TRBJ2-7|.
TGTGCCAGCAGTGGACTACAGGGCCCCTACGAGCAGTACTTC
CASSGLQGPYEQYF
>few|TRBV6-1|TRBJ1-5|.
TGTGCCAGCAGTGAAGCGATTAGGGGTGGGGAGCCCCAGCATTTT
CASSEAIRGGEPQHF
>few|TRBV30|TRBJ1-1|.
TGTGCCTGGAGTTTGCGGGCTCGGGTCACTGAAGCTTTCTTT
CAWSLRARVTEAFF
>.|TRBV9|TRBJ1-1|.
TGTGCCAGCAGCCCCGGGGGGGGGAACACTGAAGCTTTCTTT
CASSPGGGNTEAFF
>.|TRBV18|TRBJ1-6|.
TGTGCCAGCTCCCTGTCCGGCAGGATGGATTCACCCCTCCCCTTT
CASSLSGRMDSPLPF
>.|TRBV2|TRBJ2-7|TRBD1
TGTGCCAGCAGCGCGAACAGGGGAATTTTCTACGAGCAGTACTTC
CASSANRGIFYEQYF
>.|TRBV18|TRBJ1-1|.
TGTGCCAGCTCACCGGGAGTGGACAGAAACACTGAAGCTTTCTTT
CASSPGVDRNTEAFF
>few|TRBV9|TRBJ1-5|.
TGTGCCAGCAGCGTAGGAGGTGGGTACAATCAGCCCCAGCATTTT
CASSVGGGYNQPQHF
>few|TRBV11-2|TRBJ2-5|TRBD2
TGTGCCAGCAGCTTATTTAGCGGGGGGGGAATCCAAGAGACCCAGTACTTC
CASSLFSGGGIQETQYF
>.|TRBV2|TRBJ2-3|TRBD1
TGTGCCAGCAGTGAATGGACAGGGGGCTCAGATACGCAGTATTTT
CASSEWTGGSDTQYF
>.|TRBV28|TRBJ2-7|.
TGTGCCTCCCGCCGGGTCAGACTATACGAGCAGTACTTC
CASRRVRLYEQYF
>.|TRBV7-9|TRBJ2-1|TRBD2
TGTGCCAGCAGCTTAGGTACGGGGGGAATGTCGTACAATGAGCAGTTCTTC
CASSLGTGGMSYNEQFF
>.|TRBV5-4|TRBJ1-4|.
TGTGCCAGCAGCTTGGACCTGCTAGCAACTAATGAAAAACTGTTTTTT
CASSLDLLATNEKLFF
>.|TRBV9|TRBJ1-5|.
TGTGCCAGCAGCGTAGGGTCGGGCAATCAGCCCCAGCATTTT
CASSVGSGNQPQHF
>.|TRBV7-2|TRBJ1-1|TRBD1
TGTGCCAGCAGCCAAGAGACAGGGACTTGGCTCGTGTCTTTCTTT
CASSQETGTWLVSFF
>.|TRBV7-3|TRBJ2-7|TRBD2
TGTGCCAGCAGCTTAACTAGCGGGGGGGGCGAGCAGTACTTC
CASSLTSGGGEQYF
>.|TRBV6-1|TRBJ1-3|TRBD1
TGTGCCAGCAGGTTACAGGGGTCAGGAAACACCATATATTTT
CASRLQGSGNTIYF
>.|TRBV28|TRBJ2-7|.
TGTGCCAGCAGCCCTAGGGGGGGAAACTACGAGCAGTACTTC
CASSPRGGNYEQYF
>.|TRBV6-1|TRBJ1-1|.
TGTGCCAGCACGCGGGACGGAATGAACACTGAAGCTTTCTTT
CASTRDGMNTEAFF
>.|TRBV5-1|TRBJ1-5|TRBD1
TGCGCCAGCAGCTGTTGGGACAGGGTAGGCAATCAGCCCCAGCATTTT
CASSCWDRVGNQPQHF
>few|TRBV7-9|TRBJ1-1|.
TGTGCCAGCAGCCAGCAGGGGAACACTGAAGCTTTCTTT
CASSQQGNTEAFF
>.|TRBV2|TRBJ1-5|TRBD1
TGTGCCAGCAGGGAGGGGACAGGGTTTTATCAGCCCCAGCATTTT
CASREGTGFYQPQHF
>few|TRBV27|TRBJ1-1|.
TGTGCCAGCACGAACAGATTTGAAGCTTTCTTT
CASTNRFEAFF
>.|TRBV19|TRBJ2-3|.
TGTGCCAGTAGTCTTTTGACTGCTAGCACAGATACGCAGTATTTT
CASSLLTASTDTQYF
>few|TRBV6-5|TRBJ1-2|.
TGTGCCAGCAGTCCAGGACAGTTCTTCCACTATGGCTACACCTTC
CASSPGQFFHYGYTF
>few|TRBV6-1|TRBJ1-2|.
TGTGCCAGCACCACGAGGACAGACTATGGCTACACCTTC
CASTTRTDYGYTF
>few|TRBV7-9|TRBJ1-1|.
TGTGCCAGCAGCTTACTACCTGAGGCTTTCTTT
CASSLLPEAFF